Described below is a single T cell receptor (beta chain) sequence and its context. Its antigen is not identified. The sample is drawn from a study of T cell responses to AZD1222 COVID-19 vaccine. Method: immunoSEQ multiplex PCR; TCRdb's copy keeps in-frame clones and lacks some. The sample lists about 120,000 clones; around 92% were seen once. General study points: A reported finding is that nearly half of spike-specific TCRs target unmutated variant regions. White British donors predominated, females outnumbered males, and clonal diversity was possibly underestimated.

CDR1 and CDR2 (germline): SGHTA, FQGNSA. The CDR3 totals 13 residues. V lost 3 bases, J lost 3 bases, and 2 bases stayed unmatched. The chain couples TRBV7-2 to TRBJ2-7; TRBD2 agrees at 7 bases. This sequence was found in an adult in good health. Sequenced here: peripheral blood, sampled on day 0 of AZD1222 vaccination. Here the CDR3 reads CASSLAGVYEQYF. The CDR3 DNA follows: TGTGCCAGCAGCTTGGCGGGAGTCTACGAGCAGTACTTC.